These 5 T cell receptor beta chains share one sample of origin, sequenced in a study of vaccination and CD4 T cells after COVID-19 (dated 2022 in TCRdb). In light of the paper, this sample's treatment or condition label describes: roughly 10-day PBMC culture with coronavirus spike peptide pools or control peptides (ViraFEST assay). No antigen has been assigned to these receptors. The library was produced with PCR. The run used an Illumina iSeq 100. At the Johns Hopkins FTIC core, DNA from the cultured CD4+ T cells underwent TCR sequencing with the Oncomine TCR Beta short-read assay. TCRdb reworked the public reads: Q25 trimming with fastp, MiXCR clone assembly, productive beta chains retained. Rows merge per CDR3 protein into single entries with the most common DNA and genes. The sample table holds some 16,000 distinct CDR3 sequences, of which 40% to 50% were seen once. The top ten clonotypes cover about 4% of the sample.

Specimen: CD4+ T cells from blood, cultured in vitro. All receptors derive from a human donor who had recovered from COVID-19.

The rearrangement links TRBV6-1 to TRBJ2-3; D remains unclear. This CDR3 has 17 amino acids. Trimming left V 2 bases short and J 1 base short, with 16 bases between. CDR1 and CDR2 from the germline V gene are MNHNS and SASEGT. The CDR3: CASSEKEELFGTDTQYF. DNA for the CDR3: TGTGCCAGCAGTGAAAAGGAAGAGTTGTTTGGCACAGATACGCAGTATTTT.

V and J are TRBV7-2 and TRBJ2-7; no clear D. Per the germline V gene, CDR1 is SGHTA and CDR2 is FQGNSA. Between the trimmed V and J ends, which lost 0 bases and 0 bases, there was a span of 6 bases. The CDR3 spans 14 residues. As DNA, the CDR3 is TGTGCCAGCAGCTTAGCCTATCCCTCCTACGAGCAGTACTTC. The encoded protein is CASSLAYPSYEQYF.

This clonotype has more than one count but fewer than ten. The chain carries TRBV2 and TRBJ2-7, with a weak D call TRBD1 (5 bases). This CDR3 is built from 12 residues. V was shortened by 6 bases and J by 4 bases, with 10 bases between the two germline ends. Germline CDR1 reads SNHLY; CDR2 reads FYNNEI. The CDR3 sequence is CASRRQIYEQYF. CDR3 sequence (DNA): TGTGCCAGCAGGAGACAGATTTACGAGCAGTACTTC.

This clonotype was counted a few times. The chain employs TRBV2 and TRBJ2-1, with a weak D call TRBD2 (6 bases). The CDR3 is 15 amino acids. Trimming stripped 6 bases from V and 7 bases from J, with 19 bases between. Germline CDR1 SNHLY, CDR2 FYNNEI. The CDR3 reads CASSAGTNRGNEQFF. The CDR3, as DNA: TGTGCCAGCAGCGCCGGGACCAACCGGGGGAATGAGCAGTTCTTC.

The V gene is TRBV20-1, the J gene TRBJ2-1, with 10 bases identical to TRBD2. This CDR3 is 15 amino acids long. Per the germline V gene, CDR1 is DFQATT and CDR2 is SNEGSKA (reference sequence). With 5 bases clipped from V and 10 bases from J, the junction kept 14 bases outside the gene matches. The CDR3 bases are TGCAGTGCTCCCTCTAGGCTAGCGGGAGTATGGGAGCAGTTCTTC. As protein: CSAPSRLAGVWEQFF.